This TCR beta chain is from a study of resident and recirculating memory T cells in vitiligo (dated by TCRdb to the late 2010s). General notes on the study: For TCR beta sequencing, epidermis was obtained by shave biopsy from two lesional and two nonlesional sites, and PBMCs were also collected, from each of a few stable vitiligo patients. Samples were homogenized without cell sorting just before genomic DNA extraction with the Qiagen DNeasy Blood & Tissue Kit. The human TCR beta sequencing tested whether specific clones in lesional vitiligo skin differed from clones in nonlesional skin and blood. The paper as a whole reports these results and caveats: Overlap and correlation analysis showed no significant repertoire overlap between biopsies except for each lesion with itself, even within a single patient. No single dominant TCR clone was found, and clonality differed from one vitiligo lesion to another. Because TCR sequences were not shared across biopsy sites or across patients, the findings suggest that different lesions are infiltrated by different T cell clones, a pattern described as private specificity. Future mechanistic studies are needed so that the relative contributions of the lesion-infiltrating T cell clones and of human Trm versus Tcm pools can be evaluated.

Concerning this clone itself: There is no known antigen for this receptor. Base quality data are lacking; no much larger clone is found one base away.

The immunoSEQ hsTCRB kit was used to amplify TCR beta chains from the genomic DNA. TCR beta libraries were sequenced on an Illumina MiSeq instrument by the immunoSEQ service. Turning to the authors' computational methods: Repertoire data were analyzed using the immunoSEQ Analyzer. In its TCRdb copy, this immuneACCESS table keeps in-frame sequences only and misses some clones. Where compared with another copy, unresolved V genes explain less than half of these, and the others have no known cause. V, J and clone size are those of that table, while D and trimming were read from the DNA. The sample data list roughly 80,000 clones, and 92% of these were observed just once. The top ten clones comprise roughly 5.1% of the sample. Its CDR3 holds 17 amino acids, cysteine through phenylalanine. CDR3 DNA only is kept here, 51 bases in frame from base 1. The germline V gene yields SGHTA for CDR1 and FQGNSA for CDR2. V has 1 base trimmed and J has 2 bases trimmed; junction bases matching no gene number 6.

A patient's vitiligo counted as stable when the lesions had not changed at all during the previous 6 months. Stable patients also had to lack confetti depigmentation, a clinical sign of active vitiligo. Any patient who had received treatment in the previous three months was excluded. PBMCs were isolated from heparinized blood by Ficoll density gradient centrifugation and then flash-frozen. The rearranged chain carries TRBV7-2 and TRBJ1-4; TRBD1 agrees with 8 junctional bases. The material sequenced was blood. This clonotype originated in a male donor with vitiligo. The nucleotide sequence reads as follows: TGTGCCAGCAGCTTAGTTCAGGGGGCAGAGACTAATGAAAAACTGTTTTTT. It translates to CASSLVQGAETNEKLFF.